These 29 T cell receptor beta chains originate from one sample sequenced in a study of blood T cells in healthy people across ages. Combining a sample-barcoded 5' primer with a J-beta primer mix, a second PCR ran for roughly 7 to 11 cycles. Each CDR3 protein gets one entry after TCRdb re-called the 5' RACE reads with MiXCR. Seen here are about 1.5 million distinct CDR3 sequences, roughly 45% observed once, and the top ten hold 7% to 9.5%. What was sequenced was blood. These receptors came from a woman aged 18-29 years in good health.

In this sample, this clonotype turned up a few times. V gene TRBV20-1 combines with J gene TRBJ2-7; TRBD2 aligns across 10 bases. Germline V gene sequence: CDR1 DFQATT, CDR2 SNEGSKA (reference sequence). V trimming: 4 bases; J trimming: 0 bases; junction bases outside the gene matches: 18. The length of the CDR3 is 19 residues. The DNA for the CDR3 is TGCAGTGCTACCGAGCTTGGAGCGGGGGGGTCCCTGAGCTCCTACGAGCAGTACTTC. It encodes CSATELGAGGSLSSYEQYF.

This clonotype was observed a few times. The chain has TRBV20-1 and TRBJ1-1; D gene unclear. CDR1 is DFQATT and CDR2 is SNEGSKA in the germline V gene (reference sequence). V lost 3 bases to trimming and J lost 1 base, with 9 bases between them. The CDR3 runs 13 residues. CDR3 in amino acids: CSARTVKNTEAFF. For the CDR3, the DNA is TGCAGTGCTAGGACGGTTAAGAACACTGAAGCTTTCTTT.

The chain has TRBV18 and TRBJ1-6; maybe TRBD1 (5 bases). Per the germline V gene, CDR1 is KGHSH and CDR2 is LQKENI. The V end lost 0 bases, the J end lost 7 bases, and 10 bases lay between the germline ends. The CDR3 extends over 15 amino acids. The DNA of the CDR3 is TGTGCCAGCTCACCACCCCAGGGCGCGAATTCACCCCTCCACTTT. Amino acids: CASSPPQGANSPLHF.

This clonotype was recorded a few times. The chain joins TRBV7-6 to TRBJ1-2; D is unclear. CDR1 is SGHVS and CDR2 is FNYEAQ in the germline V gene. Trimming left V 4 bases short and J 3 bases short, with 18 bases between. The CDR3 totals 16 residues. The CDR3 reads CASSSQSGTAHYGYTF. The CDR3 bases are TGTGCCAGCAGCTCCCAATCGGGAACAGCGCACTATGGCTACACCTTC. Full variable domain (rest looked up from reference TRBV7-6 and TRBJ1-2): GAGVSQSPRYKVTKRGQDVALRCDPISGHVSLYWYRQALGQGPEFLTYFNYEAQQDKSGLPNDRFSAERPEGSISTLTIQRTEQRDSAMYRCASSSQSGTAHYGYTFGSGTRLTVV.

The table lists this clonotype with a few counts. The rearrangement uses TRBV7-2 and TRBJ2-7; D could derive from TRBD1 or TRBD2 (5 bases each). The CDR3 spans 15 residues. V was cut by 8 bases and J by 0 bases, with 17 bases left in between. Germline V gene sequence: CDR1 SGHTA, CDR2 FQGNSA. In DNA, the CDR3 is TGTGCCAGCGCCAATGTAGGGGACCGCTCCTACGAGCAGTACTTC. Protein sequence: CASANVGDRSYEQYF. The whole variable domain, remainder taken from reference TRBV7-2 and TRBJ2-7, is GAGVSQSPSNKVTEKGKDVELRCDPISGHTALYWYRQSLGQGLEFLIYFQGNSAPDKSGLPSDRFSAERTGGSVSTLTIQRTQQEDSAVYLCASANVGDRSYEQYFGPGTRLTVT.

The V and J genes are TRBV6-5 and TRBJ2-4; D possibly corresponds to TRBD1 (6 bases). The germline V gene has CDR1 MNHEY and CDR2 SVGAGI. This CDR3 is built from 13 residues. With 6 bases removed from V and 5 bases from J, the gap between germline ends came to 11 bases. The CDR3 nucleotides read TGTGCCAGCAGCCCCCCAGGGGAAAACATTCAGTACTTC. Its protein is CASSPPGENIQYF.

The V call is TRBV4-1, the J call TRBJ2-5; 11 bases match TRBD2. The J call may be wrong; the DNA end is better matched by TRBJ2-7. This CDR3 region has 17 residues. CDR1 MGHRA and CDR2 YSYEKL come from the germline V gene. Here the CDR3 reads CASSQELAGVIWSEQYF. DNA of the CDR3: TGCGCCAGCAGCCAAGAACTAGCGGGGGTTATATGGAGCGAGCAGTACTTC.

The chain employs TRBV20-1 and TRBJ2-7; D is possibly TRBD2 (6 bases). V lost 0 bases and J lost 7, with 19 bases in between. The germline CDR1 and CDR2 sequences are DFQATT and SNEGSKA (reference sequence). This CDR3 is 15 amino acids long. The chain's CDR3 is CSARDYLRGKNEQYF. CDR3 in DNA: TGCAGTGCTAGAGATTATCTGCGGGGTAAAAATGAGCAGTACTTC.

The chain combines TRBV29-1 with TRBJ2-1, with TRBD2 matching over 11 bases. Germline-derived CDR1 and CDR2 are SQVTM and ANQGSEA. The length of the CDR3 is 15 residues. Trimming cost V 6 bases and J 2 bases; bases outside gene matches: 6. In DNA form, the CDR3 reads TGCAGCGTCGCCGGGACTAGCGGAACCTACAATGAGCAGTTCTTC. As protein: CSVAGTSGTYNEQFF.

This sequence joins TRBV20-1 and TRBJ2-5; 13 positions match TRBD2. The J segment lost 4 bases and the V segment lost 6 bases, leaving 11 bases of the junction unmatched. This CDR3 contains 16 residues. Germline CDR1 is DFQATT and CDR2 is SNEGSKA (reference sequence). The CDR3 DNA reads TGCAGTGCAACTAGCGGGGGGGCGTTCTTTGGAGAGACCCAGTACTTC. Translating gives CSATSGGAFFGETQYF.

In the case of this clonotype: Germline and junction disagree at one end, which may indicate a read error. V usage is TRBV4-2 and J usage is TRBJ2-3; D is perhaps TRBD2 (5 bases). Germline CDR1 is LGHNA and CDR2 is YNFKEQ. The CDR3 totals 17 residues. In DNA form, the CDR3 reads TGTCCCAGCAGCCAAGATGGGTCGCCTAGCCTCCCAGATACGCAGTATTTT. This sequence encodes CPSSQDGSPSLPDTQYF.

This sequence joins TRBV9 and TRBJ2-2, with a tentative D call TRBD2 (6 bases). Deletions cut 4 bases from V and 6 bases from J, with 16 bases between. The CDR3 loop spans 15 amino acids. Germline V CDR1 and CDR2: SGDLS, YYNGEE. The CDR3 region is CASSTLGGVSGELFF. The CDR3 DNA sequence: TGTGCCAGCAGCACATTAGGAGGGGTATCCGGGGAGCTGTTTTTT.

The J gene is TRBJ1-2, the V gene TRBV27, with TRBD1 matching over 9 bases. From germline, CDR1 is MNHEY and CDR2 SMNVEV (reference sequence). J lost 6 bases, V lost 3 bases, and 17 bases had no gene match. The CDR3 runs to 18 residues. CDR3 sequence: CASSLVDRDRVMGDGYTF. CDR3 nucleotides: TGTGCCAGCAGTTTGGTGGACCGGGACAGGGTAATGGGGGATGGCTACACCTTC.

This clonotype was picked up a small number of times. This sequence joins TRBV7-9 and TRBJ2-1; tentative D call: TRBD2 (5 bases). Germline values: CDR1 SEHNR, CDR2 FQNEAQ (reference sequence). This CDR3 spans 18 amino acids. V was clipped by 3 bases and J by 1 base, with 19 bases between them. The CDR3 is CASSLGLARDPSYNEQFF. The CDR3 coding sequence is TGTGCCAGCAGCTTGGGTTTAGCGCGAGACCCATCCTACAATGAGCAGTTCTTC. The whole variable domain, remainder taken from reference TRBV7-9 and TRBJ2-1, is DTGVSQNPRHKITKRGQNVTFRCDPISEHNRLYWYRQTLGQGPEFLTYFQNEAQLEKSRLLSDRFSAERPKGSFSTLEIQRTEQGDSAMYLCASSLGLARDPSYNEQFFGPGTRLTVL.

This clonotype occurred a few times. The J gene is TRBJ2-5, the V gene TRBV20-1, with D possibly being TRBD1 (6 bases). Trimming pared 2 bases from V and 2 bases from J, leaving 15 bases between. This CDR3 has 15 residues. The germline V gene encodes CDR1 DFQATT and CDR2 SNEGSKA (reference sequence). CDR3 region: CSARTPGTRQETQYF. Written as DNA, the CDR3 is TGCAGTGCTAGAACTCCAGGGACAAGGCAAGAGACCCAGTACTTC.

This clonotype came up a few times. The J gene is TRBJ2-1, the V gene TRBV12-3 or TRBV12-4; tentatively, D is TRBD1 or TRBD2 (6 bases each). Matching the DNA end better, TRBJ2-7 makes the J call doubtful. The CDR3 contains 15 residues. Here the CDR3 reads CASSLEGGTYNEQYF. CDR3 nucleotides: TGTGCCAGCAGTTTAGAAGGGGGGACCTACAATGAGCAGTACTTC.

The chain recombines TRBV9 with TRBJ2-1; 9 bases align to TRBD2. Germline CDR1 and CDR2: SGDLS and YYNGEE. The CDR3 has 20 amino acids. The V gene end was trimmed by 0 bases and the J gene end by 0 bases; junction bases not matched to a gene: 13. The CDR3 here is CASSVDPAGGLMSSYNEQFF. Here the CDR3 DNA reads TGTGCCAGCAGCGTAGATCCAGCGGGGGGCTTAATGAGCTCCTACAATGAGCAGTTCTTC.

This rearrangement joins TRBV7-3 to TRBJ2-3; either TRBD1 or TRBD2 may fit D (5 bases each). This CDR3 has 13 residues. CDR1 is SGHTA and CDR2 is FQGTGA in the germline V gene. Deletions cut 4 bases from V and 6 bases from J, with 11 bases between. The CDR3 spells CASSWAREDTQYF. The CDR3 DNA follows: TGTGCCAGCAGCTGGGCCAGGGAGGATACGCAGTATTTT.

The rearrangement joins TRBV4-1 to TRBJ1-4, with D maybe TRBD1 (5 bases). Germline V gene data show CDR1 as MGHRA and CDR2 as YSYEKL. The V gene lost 4 bases and the J gene lost 8 bases, with 20 bases spanning the gap. The CDR3 has 16 amino acids. The CDR3 sequence: CASSLPYEGTQEKLFF. DNA for the CDR3: TGCGCCAGCAGCCTCCCTTACGAAGGGACGCAGGAAAAACTGTTTTTT.

The chain uses TRBV6-1 and TRBJ2-1; 13 nucleotides agree with TRBD2. The CDR3 is made up of 19 amino acids. The germline V gene has CDR1 MNHNS and CDR2 SASEGT. The J segment lost 5 bases and the V segment lost 3 bases, leaving 13 bases of the junction unmatched. This CDR3 is CASSDVRTSGSGRHNEQFF. The CDR3 DNA is TGTGCCAGCAGTGATGTTAGGACTAGCGGGAGCGGGCGCCACAATGAGCAGTTCTTC.

The sample holds a few counts of this clonotype. The chain combines TRBV10-3 with TRBJ1-2; D is undetermined. Germline assignment: CDR1 ENHRY and CDR2 SYGVKD. V was shortened by 2 bases and J by 3 bases, with 13 bases between the two germline ends. This CDR3 spans 15 amino acids. The CDR3: CAISERPQEDYGYTF. The DNA for the CDR3 is TGTGCCATCAGTGAGCGACCCCAGGAAGACTATGGCTACACCTTC.

The J gene is TRBJ2-5, the V gene TRBV5-1; TRBD1 matches at 9 bases. Looked up from germline, CDR1 is SGHRS and CDR2 is YFSETQ. The trim removed 1 base at V and 11 bases at J, leaving 15 bases unmatched. The CDR3 covers 16 residues. The CDR3 nucleotides are TGCGCCAGCAGCTTGCAAACGGACAGGGGAAACAATGAGCAGTACTTC. It translates to CASSLQTDRGNNEQYF.

This rearrangement joins TRBV20-1 to TRBJ2-1; TRBD2 matches 11 bases. Per germline, CDR1 DFQATT and CDR2 SNEGSKA (reference sequence). This CDR3 contains 14 residues. V lost 2 bases and J lost 9; bases outside the gene matches: 6. The CDR3 bases are TGCAGTGCTAGAACTAGCGGGAGTGGGGGTGAGCAGTTCTTC. It is translated as CSARTSGSGGEQFF.

The chain is built from TRBV6-1 and TRBJ2-1, with D tentatively TRBD1 (5 bases). V lost 6 bases and J 6 bases, leaving 15 bases between the germline ends. The CDR3 covers 14 residues. In germline, CDR1 is MNHNS, CDR2 SASEGT. CDR3 sequence: CASRNLAQGNEQFF. Written as DNA, the CDR3 is TGTGCCAGCAGGAACCTGGCCCAGGGCAATGAGCAGTTCTTC.

This clonotype was seen repeatedly, ten times or more. The chain carries TRBV4-1 and TRBJ2-5; tentative D call: TRBD2 (5 bases). With 3 bases removed from V and 3 bases from J, the gap between germline ends came to 11 bases. Germline V gene data show CDR1 as MGHRA and CDR2 as YSYEKL. The CDR3 loop spans 14 amino acids. Here the CDR3 DNA reads TGCGCCAGCAGCCATAGTACTAGTGAAGAGACCCAGTACTTC. Protein: CASSHSTSEETQYF.

This clonotype was found a few times. The chain links TRBV20-1 to TRBJ2-7, with TRBD2 as a possible D gene (6 bases). Trimming pared 6 bases from V and 0 bases from J, leaving 15 bases between. CDR3 length: 14 amino acids. Germline values: CDR1 DFQATT, CDR2 SNEGSKA (reference sequence). This CDR3 reads CSATGTWSSYEQYF. DNA of the CDR3: TGCAGTGCAACCGGGACTTGGAGCTCCTACGAGCAGTACTTC.

The CDR3 coding sequence is TGCGCCAGCAGCTCCCAGGTTGCGGCGGATAGCTCCTACAATGAGCAGTTCTTC. Amino acids: CASSSQVAADSSYNEQFF. The chain couples TRBV5-1 to TRBJ2-1, with D unresolved. The CDR3 contains 18 residues. The germline CDR1 and CDR2 sequences are SGHRS and YFSETQ. The ends were cut back, 3 bases at V and 0 bases at J, with 19 bases in the middle.

Of note for this clonotype: This may be a read error, as it is one base from a much larger clone. The V and J genes are TRBV7-2 and TRBJ2-1, with a weak D call TRBD2 (5 bases). Trimming cost V 7 bases and J 6 bases, with 19 bases left between them. The CDR3 has 15 amino acids. Germline V gives CDR1 SGHTA, CDR2 FQGNSA. CDR3 DNA: TGTGCCAGCATGTTATCTCGTTTAGCGTCCAATGAGCAGTTCTTC. Translating it yields CASMLSRLASNEQFF.

On this clonotype: A single base separates this from a much larger clone, so it may be a read error. CDR3 nucleotide sequence: TGCAGCGTTGACCAAAACCGGGGAGGCTCCTACAATGAGCAGTACTTC. It encodes CSVDQNRGGSYNEQYF. V is TRBV29-1 and J is TRBJ2-5; D perhaps matches TRBD2 (6 bases). The CDR3 is 16 residues long. Germline assignment: CDR1 SQVTM and CDR2 ANQGSEA. V was cut by 3 bases and J by 11 bases, with 28 bases left in between.